The source of this TCR beta chain is a study of T-cell reconstitution after alpha-beta-depleted transplantation in children (dated by TCRdb to about 2016). Regarding the research as a whole: T-cell immune reconstitution after TCRalphabeta/CD19-depleted allogeneic hematopoietic cell transplantation in children was quantitatively tracked in the study by means of TCR repertoire profiling.

To note about this clonotype: The target of this receptor is not known. It has no much larger one-base neighbor in the sample; base qualities were not kept.

Broad study findings and their caveats: Apparently early alphabetaT-cell count recovery about two months after transplant reportedly relied on only several hundred rapidly expanded clones derived from non-depleted graft cells. Over subsequent months, a decline in hyperexpanded clone frequencies was noted, and after one year, T-cell counts and TCRbeta diversity were mostly ascribed to newly produced T cells. In some patients, the high TCRbeta diversity seen at day 60 was put down to recipient T cells and intrathymic progenitors that had survived conditioning.

The treatment or condition tag for this specimen amounts to: allogeneic hematopoietic cell transplantation with graft depleted of TCRalphabeta T cells and CD19 B cells. TCRalphabeta/CD19-depleted allogeneic hematopoietic cell grafts were given to the transplant recipients, all of whom were children. The library was obtained by PCR. Sequenced on an Illumina HiSeq 2500. TCR libraries were prepared with molecular barcoding, using unique molecular identifiers to normalize TCRbeta repertoire quantification. TCRdb ran its own pipeline on the public reads, namely fastp trimming at Q25 and MiXCR clone calling, and kept in-frame beta chains. Rows with one shared CDR3 protein collapse into an entry with the most common genes and DNA. For this sample the table gives 540,000 or so distinct CDR3 sequences, of which roughly 23% were detected only once. Roughly 15% of the sample belongs to the ten largest clones.

The specimen was PBMCs, mostly from graft donor cells, collected 360 days after TCRalphabeta/CD19-depleted stem cell transplant. This TCR came from a boy younger than two who had a stem cell transplant for acute myeloid leukemia, so the T cells may come from the graft donor.

The CDR3 protein sequence reads: CASSQGGGLYNSPLHF. The bases are TGTGCCAGCAGCCAAGGAGGGGGACTCTATAATTCACCCCTCCACTTT. The V and J genes are TRBV7-6 and TRBJ1-6, with a weak D call of TRBD1 (6 bases match). Reading the germline V gene gives CDR1 SGHVS and CDR2 FNYEAQ. From the cysteine up to the phenylalanine, the CDR3 has a length of 16 residues. Of all the DNA, just the CDR3 is kept, 48 bases in frame from base 1. V and J lose 5 bases and 3 bases, and a span of 14 bases separates them.